Below, 15 T cell receptor beta chains from the same sample are listed, as sequenced in a study of shared clonotypes between healthy human individuals. Generated by immunoSEQ multiplex PCR, the TCRdb table keeps only in-frame clones and is missing some. In the table there are about 1.5 million clones, nearly 99% of which are singletons. The sample comprised naive CD4+ T cells sorted from blood. As to subset: CD45RA+ positively selected. The receptors come from a man younger than 45 in good health.

The rearrangement joins TRBV29-1 to TRBJ2-3; D is unresolved. V shed 2 bases and J shed 2 bases, with 11 bases lying between them. The germline CDR1 and CDR2 sequences are SQVTM and ANQGSEA. The length of the CDR3 is 14 residues. The CDR3 region is CSVEPAGHTDTQYF. CDR3 DNA sequence: TGCAGCGTTGAACCGGCAGGTCACACAGATACGCAGTATTTT.

This rearrangement joins TRBV10-3 to TRBJ2-2; 9 positions agree with TRBD1. With V trimmed by 6 bases and J by 4 bases, 6 bases remained unmatched. From germline, CDR1 is ENHRY and CDR2 SYGVKD. The length of the CDR3 is 15 residues. The CDR3, as DNA: TGTGCCATCAGCCGGGGACAGGGTATCACCGGGGAGCTGTTTTTT. This codes for CAISRGQGITGELFF.

The chain links TRBV6-6 to TRBJ2-7; 9 nucleotides align to TRBD1. V gave up 6 bases and J gave up 5 bases; unmatched junction bases: 14. The CDR3 contains 16 residues. Per the germline V gene, CDR1 is MNHNY and CDR2 is SVGAGI (reference sequence). As DNA, the CDR3 is TGTGCCAGCAGCATAAATACGGGACAGGGAGTTAACGAGCAGTACTTC. Translating gives CASSINTGQGVNEQYF.

The V call is TRBV18, the J call TRBJ2-2; maybe TRBD1 (5 bases). The length of the CDR3 is 14 residues. Trimming shortened V by 0 bases and J by 7 bases, and 9 bases separated the two germline ends. Germline V gene sequence: CDR1 KGHSH, CDR2 LQKENI. CDR3 DNA: TGTGCCAGCTCACCACCCCAGGGAAGCGGGGAGCTGTTTTTT. Its translation: CASSPPQGSGELFF.

This chain joins TRBV30 and TRBJ2-1; no definite D call. The CDR3 has 13 amino acids. Germline V lookup: CDR1 GTSNPN, CDR2 SVGIG (reference sequence). V was trimmed by 3 bases and J by 6 bases, leaving 12 bases between them. The CDR3 loop is CAWSPWGSNEQFF. For the CDR3, the DNA is TGTGCCTGGAGCCCCTGGGGATCCAATGAGCAGTTCTTC.

The J gene is TRBJ2-1, the V gene TRBV30, with 9 bases lining up with TRBD2. This CDR3 has 16 residues. Losses at the gene ends were 1 base for V and 0 bases for J; bases not matched to a gene: 4. The V gene's germline CDR1 is GTSNPN and CDR2 SVGIG (reference sequence). The CDR3, as DNA: TGTGCCTGGAGTGGCAGCGGGAGGCCCTCCTACAATGAGCAGTTCTTC. Its protein product is CAWSGSGRPSYNEQFF.

The gene calls are TRBV13 and TRBJ2-2, with a tentative D call TRBD1 (6 bases). The CDR3 is 15 residues long. Germline V CDR1 and CDR2: PRHDT, FYEKMQ (reference sequence). Trimming cost V 1 base and J 4 bases, with 10 bases left between them. The CDR3 nucleotides are TGTGCCAGCAGCTTAGTGGGCAGGGGCACCGGGGAGCTGTTTTTT. Translation: CASSLVGRGTGELFF.

This sequence joins TRBV6-1 and TRBJ2-4; D is ambiguous. This CDR3 contains 13 residues. Looked up from germline, CDR1 is MNHNS and CDR2 is SASEGT. The V and J ends lost 6 bases and 12 bases respectively, with 18 bases between them. DNA of the CDR3: TGTGCCAGCAGAGCCGCGCAGCTTCAACCTCAGTACTTC. Its translation: CASRAAQLQPQYF.

This chain uses TRBV6-1 with TRBJ2-5, with D hard to call. Germline assignment: CDR1 MNHNS and CDR2 SASEGT. The CDR3 extends over 13 amino acids. Trimming pared 0 bases from V and 5 bases from J, leaving 7 bases between. CDR3 residues: CASSEALFETQYF. The DNA of the CDR3 is TGTGCCAGCAGTGAAGCGCTGTTCGAGACCCAGTACTTC.

The chain joins TRBV27 to TRBJ2-2; no clear D gene. The CDR3 totals 14 residues. V dropped 6 bases and J dropped 1 base, with 9 bases sitting between them. Germline V gene lookup returns CDR1 MNHEY and CDR2 SMNVEV (reference sequence). The CDR3: CASRWTENTGELFF. The CDR3 coding sequence is TGTGCCAGCAGGTGGACCGAGAACACCGGGGAGCTGTTTTTT.

This chain connects TRBV19 to TRBJ2-7; 9 bases match TRBD2. Germline-derived CDR1 and CDR2 are LNHDA and SQIVND (reference sequence). Trimming removed 0 bases from V and 0 bases from J; junction bases left unmatched: 9. The CDR3 spans 18 residues. The CDR3 nucleotides are TGTGCCAGTAGTATAGATTTCCTCACTAGCGGGCGCTCCTACGAGCAGTACTTC. Protein product: CASSIDFLTSGRSYEQYF.

The chain couples TRBV19 to TRBJ1-1; 8 positions agree with TRBD1. This CDR3 contains 13 residues. Germline loops: CDR1 LNHDA, CDR2 SQIVND (reference sequence). J gave up 1 base and V 8 bases, and 3 bases lay outside the gene matches. The CDR3 is CASATGGNTEAFF. CDR3 DNA: TGTGCCAGTGCCACAGGGGGGAACACTGAAGCTTTCTTT.

The chain has TRBV5-1 and TRBJ2-7; 14 bases fit TRBD2. V was clipped by 4 bases and J by 0 bases; unmatched bases: 6. Germline V gene sequence: CDR1 SGHRS, CDR2 YFSETQ. The CDR3 consists of 17 residues. CDR3 protein: CASSPGLAGDTSYEQYF. CDR3 nucleotide sequence: TGCGCCAGCAGCCCGGGACTAGCGGGAGATACCTCCTACGAGCAGTACTTC.

The chain uses TRBV5-8 and TRBJ1-2; no reliable D call. V lost 4 bases and J 4 bases, leaving 11 bases between the germline ends. The germline V gene has CDR1 SGHTS and CDR2 YDEGEE. The CDR3 is 13 amino acids. The chain's CDR3 is CASSLYGVYGYTF. The DNA of the CDR3 is TGTGCCAGCAGCCTGTATGGGGTCTATGGCTACACCTTC.

The chain uses TRBV5-1 and TRBJ1-2; D may be TRBD1 (5 bases). This CDR3 is built from 14 residues. The V end was cut by 4 bases, the J end by 2 bases, with 12 bases between. In germline, CDR1 is SGHRS, CDR2 YFSETQ. The CDR3 nucleotides read TGCGCCAGCAGCGAGACAGCGACCAACTATGGCTACACCTTC. Its translation: CASSETATNYGYTF.